This paragraph covers one T cell receptor beta chain sequence. Its antigen has not been determined. No base quality values were provided; no much bigger clone lies one nucleotide off. The entry originates in a study of shared clonotypes between healthy human individuals (TCRdb year 2020). The study in broad terms: The cohort included three men and two women between 18 and 49 years of age. The study deeply sequenced blood TCR repertoires of about 5 healthy adults to estimate repertoire size and the extent of clonotype sharing between individuals. To increase sequencing depth and limit assay-specific biases, TCR repertoire library preparation and sequencing were carried out by different laboratories using diverse techniques. Leukapheresis yielded between about 0.85 and 10 billion PBMCs per donor.

Using the deep immunoSEQ assay, multiplex PCR amplified TCR CDR3 regions from genomic DNA. Extracted genomic DNA from each cell subset was distributed evenly across all wells of several immunoSEQ 96-well plates, and each plate was treated as a replicate. Each replicate PCR for unsorted PBMC received 250 to 300 ng genomic DNA, equal to approximately 30,000 T cell genomes. Genomic DNA from unsorted PBMC was sequenced over ten immunoSEQ deep assay plates. Purified libraries were measured with a Qubit 3.0 fluorometer, size-checked on a Bioanalyzer 2100, and measured again with the KAPA Library Quantification kit. Each immunoSEQ 96-well plate was sequenced on its own single-read 150-cycle Illumina NextSeq 550 flow cell. In the authors' own workflow: Because the immunoSEQ output included only junctional sequences and no quality scores, the filtering could not be the same as the filtering used for full-length reads. To assign V/J genes and CDR3, sequences were annotated against IMGT germline references using PyIR, a Python wrapper for IgBLAST v1.9. Any read was removed if the V/J assignment was weak (E-value above 1e-6), the CDR3 was missing, or the read contained stop codons, out-of-frame junctions, or ambiguous translated residues. V3J clonotypes were defined as sequences sharing the same inferred V gene, J gene, and CDR3 amino acid sequence. To compute the percentage overlap between repertoires, the number of shared unique clonotypes was divided by the size of the smaller repertoire. Repertoire richness was assessed with RTK rarefaction, the Chao1 estimator, and Recon v2.1 estimates of unobserved clonotypes. TCRdb took this table from immuneACCESS and kept in-frame rearrangements with V and J called. Such tables lack part of the clones; where checked against another copy, unresolved V genes explain under half of the gap, and the rest is unexplained. V and J calls and clone size are those listed in that table; D and trimming were worked out from the DNA. This sample comprises some 470,000 clones, roughly four fifths of them detected only once. In total, the top ten clones hold under 15% of the sample.

The donors were healthy, HIV-negative adults who had no recently reported acute infections or vaccinations. Every donor was a Caucasian adult residing in Nashville, Tennessee, USA. For unsorted samples, 90 million to 95 million PBMCs were counted, and genomic DNA was extracted using the QIAamp DNA Blood Mini kit. After blood collection by leukapheresis, PBMCs were isolated using Ficoll-Histopaque density gradient centrifugation and then cryopreserved in the vapor phase of liquid nitrogen. Study-wide conclusions, independent of this receptor: Only blood was sampled, and tissue TCR repertoires likely differ from those in blood. Pairwise subsampling led to the expectation that sequencing depth would affect the degree of clonotype sharing among donors. Because the study included only a small number of donors, the genetic and exposure-history diversity represented was limited.

In the germline V gene, CDR1 corresponds to SGHTS and CDR2 to YDEGEE. The CDR3 starts with the cysteine, ends with the phenylalanine, and has 17 residues. Only the CDR3 region is kept as DNA, spanning 51 bases read in frame from base 1. The germline ends are 23 bases apart after V is trimmed by 3 bases and J by 7 bases. Input material: PBMCs. The clonotype originates from a woman aged 35 to 49 in good health. Some clones in this sample may be carry-over from other donors' samples. The chain is made from TRBV5-8 and TRBJ1-5, with no reliable assignment of the D segment. CDR3 reads: CASSSSNTWGVGQPQHF. Read as DNA, the sequence is TGTGCCAGCAGCTCATCAAATACCTGGGGAGTGGGACAGCCCCAGCATTTT.